In its sample, the clone carrying this T cell receptor (beta chain) was seen many times. These data belong to a study of early T cells in non-severe SARS-CoV-2 infection. Study as a whole: The sequenced material was bulk RNA from unsorted whole blood, and its chains were unpaired.

In the library, individual cDNA molecules carried attached unique molecular identifiers. A single record per CDR3 protein comes from TCRdb applying MiXCR to the 5' RACE reads. The table records about 30,000 distinct CDR3 sequences, 3% to 5% of them present only once. The CDR3 has 13 amino acids. Trimming shortened V by 4 bases and J by 0 bases, and 6 bases separated the two germline ends. Per germline, CDR1 LNHDA and CDR2 SQIVND (reference sequence). The sequencing input was whole blood. This receptor was taken from an adult who was a healthcare worker with PCR-confirmed SARS-CoV-2 infection or an uninfected control (not recorded which). The chain combines TRBV19 with TRBJ1-1, with D tentatively TRBD1 (5 bases). The CDR3 DNA reads TGTGCCAGTAGTAGGGGGATGAACACTGAAGCTTTCTTT. Encoded protein: CASSRGMNTEAFF. Using reference TRBV19 and TRBJ1-1 for the parts outside the CDR3, the full variable domain is DGGITQSPKYLFRKEGQNVTLSCEQNLNHDAMYWYRQDPGQGLRLIYYSQIVNDFQKGDIAEGYSVSREKKESFPLTVTSAQKNPTAFYLCASSRGMNTEAFFGQGTRLTVV.